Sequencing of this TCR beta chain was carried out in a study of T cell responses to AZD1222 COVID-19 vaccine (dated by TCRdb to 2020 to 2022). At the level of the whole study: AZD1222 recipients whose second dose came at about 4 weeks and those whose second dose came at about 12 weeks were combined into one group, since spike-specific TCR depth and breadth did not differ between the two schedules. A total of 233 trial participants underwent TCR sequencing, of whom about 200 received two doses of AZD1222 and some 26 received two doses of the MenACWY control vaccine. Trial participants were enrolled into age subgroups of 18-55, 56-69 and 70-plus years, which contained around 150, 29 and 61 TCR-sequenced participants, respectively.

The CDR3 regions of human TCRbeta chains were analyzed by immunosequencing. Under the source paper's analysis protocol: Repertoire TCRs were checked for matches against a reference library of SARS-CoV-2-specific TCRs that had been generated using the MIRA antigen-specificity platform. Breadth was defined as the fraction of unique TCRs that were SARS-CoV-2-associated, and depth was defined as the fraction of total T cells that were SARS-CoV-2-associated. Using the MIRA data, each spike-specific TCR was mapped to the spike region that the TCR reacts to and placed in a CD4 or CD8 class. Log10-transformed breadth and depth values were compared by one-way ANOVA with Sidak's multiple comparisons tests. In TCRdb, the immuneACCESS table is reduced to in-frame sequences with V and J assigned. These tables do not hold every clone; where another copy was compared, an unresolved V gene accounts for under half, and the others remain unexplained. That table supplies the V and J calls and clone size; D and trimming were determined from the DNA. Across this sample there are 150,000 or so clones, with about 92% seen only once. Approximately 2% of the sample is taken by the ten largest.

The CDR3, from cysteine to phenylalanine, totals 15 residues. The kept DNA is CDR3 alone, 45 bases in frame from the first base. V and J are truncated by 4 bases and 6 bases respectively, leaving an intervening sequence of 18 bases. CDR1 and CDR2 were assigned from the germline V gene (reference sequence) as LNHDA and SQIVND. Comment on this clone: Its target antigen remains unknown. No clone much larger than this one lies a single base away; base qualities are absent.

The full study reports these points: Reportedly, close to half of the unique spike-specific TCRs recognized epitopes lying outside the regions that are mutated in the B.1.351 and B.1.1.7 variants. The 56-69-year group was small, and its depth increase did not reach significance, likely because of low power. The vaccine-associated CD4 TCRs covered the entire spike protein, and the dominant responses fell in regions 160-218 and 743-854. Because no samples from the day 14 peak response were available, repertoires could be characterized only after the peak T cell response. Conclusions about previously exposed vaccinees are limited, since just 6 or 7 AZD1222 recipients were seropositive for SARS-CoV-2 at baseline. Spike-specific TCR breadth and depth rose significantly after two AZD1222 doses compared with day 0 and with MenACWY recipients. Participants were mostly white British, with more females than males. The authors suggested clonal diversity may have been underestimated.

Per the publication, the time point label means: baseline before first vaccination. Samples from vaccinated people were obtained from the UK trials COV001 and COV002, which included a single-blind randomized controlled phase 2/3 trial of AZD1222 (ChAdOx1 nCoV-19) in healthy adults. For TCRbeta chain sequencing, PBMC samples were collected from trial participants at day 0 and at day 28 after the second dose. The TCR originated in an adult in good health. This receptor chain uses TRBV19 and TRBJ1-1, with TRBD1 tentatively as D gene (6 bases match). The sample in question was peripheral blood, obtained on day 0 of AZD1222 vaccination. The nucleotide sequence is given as TGTGCCAGTAGTACCGGGGCCAGACAGGTGGCTGAAGCTTTCTTT. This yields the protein CASSTGARQVAEAFF.